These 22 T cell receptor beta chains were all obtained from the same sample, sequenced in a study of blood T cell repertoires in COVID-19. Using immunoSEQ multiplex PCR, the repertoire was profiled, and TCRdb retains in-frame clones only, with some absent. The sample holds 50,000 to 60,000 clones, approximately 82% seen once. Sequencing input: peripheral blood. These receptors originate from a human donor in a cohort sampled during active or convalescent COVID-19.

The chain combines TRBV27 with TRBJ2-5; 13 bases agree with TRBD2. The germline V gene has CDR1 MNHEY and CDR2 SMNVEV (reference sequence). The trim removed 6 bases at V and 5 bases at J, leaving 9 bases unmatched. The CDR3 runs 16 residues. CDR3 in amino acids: CASRQGLAGAAETQYF. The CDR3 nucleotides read TGTGCCAGCAGACAAGGACTAGCGGGAGCAGCGGAGACCCAGTACTTC.

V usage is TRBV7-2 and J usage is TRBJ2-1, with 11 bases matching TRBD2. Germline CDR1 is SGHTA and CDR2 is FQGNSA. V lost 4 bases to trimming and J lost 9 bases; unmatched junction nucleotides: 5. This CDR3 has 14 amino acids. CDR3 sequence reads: CASSSLAGAGEQFF. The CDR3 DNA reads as TGTGCCAGCAGCTCACTAGCGGGGGCCGGTGAGCAGTTCTTC.

The DNA of the CDR3 is TGTGCCAGCAGCGCCCGGGACAATGAGCAGTTCTTC. It is translated as CASSARDNEQFF. V usage is TRBV9 and J usage is TRBJ2-1; D is uncertain. V dropped 3 bases and J dropped 5 bases, with 6 bases sitting between them. The CDR3 extends over 12 amino acids. Per the germline V gene, CDR1 is SGDLS and CDR2 is YYNGEE.

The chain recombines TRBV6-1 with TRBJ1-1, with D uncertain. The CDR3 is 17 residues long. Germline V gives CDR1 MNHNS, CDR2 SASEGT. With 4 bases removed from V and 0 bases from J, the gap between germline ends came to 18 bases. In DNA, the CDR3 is TGTGCCAGCAGTGGAGGAGGCGCAGGTAACATGAACACTGAAGCTTTCTTT. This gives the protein CASSGGGAGNMNTEAFF.

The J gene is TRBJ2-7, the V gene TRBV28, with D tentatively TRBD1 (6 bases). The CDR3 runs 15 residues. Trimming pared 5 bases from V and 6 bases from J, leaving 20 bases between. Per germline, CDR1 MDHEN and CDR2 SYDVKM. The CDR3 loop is CASSQMDSRTSEQYF. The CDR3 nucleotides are TGTGCCAGCAGTCAAATGGACAGCCGGACAAGCGAGCAGTACTTC.

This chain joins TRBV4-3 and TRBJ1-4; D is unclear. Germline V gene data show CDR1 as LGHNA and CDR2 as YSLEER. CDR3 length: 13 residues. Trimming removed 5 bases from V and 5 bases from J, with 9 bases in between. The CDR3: CASSSQVNEKLFF. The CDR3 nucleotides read TGCGCCAGCAGCTCGCAGGTGAATGAAAAACTGTTTTTT.

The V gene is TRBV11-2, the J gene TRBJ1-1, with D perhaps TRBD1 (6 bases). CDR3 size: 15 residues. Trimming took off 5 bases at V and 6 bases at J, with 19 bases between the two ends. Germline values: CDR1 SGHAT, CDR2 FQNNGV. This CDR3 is CASSPTLQGRAEAFF. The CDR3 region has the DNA TGTGCCAGCAGCCCAACATTACAGGGTCGGGCTGAAGCTTTCTTT. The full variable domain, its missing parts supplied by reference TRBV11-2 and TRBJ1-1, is EAGVAQSPRYKIIEKRQSVAFWCNPISGHATLYWYQQILGQGPKLLIQFQNNGVVDDSQLPKDRFSAERLKGVDSTLKIQPAKLEDSAVYLCASSPTLQGRAEAFFGQGTRLTVV.

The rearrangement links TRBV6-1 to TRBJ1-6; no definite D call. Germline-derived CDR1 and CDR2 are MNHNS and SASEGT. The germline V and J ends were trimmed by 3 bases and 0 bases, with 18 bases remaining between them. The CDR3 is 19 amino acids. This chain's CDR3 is CASSDNRGLLSSYNSPLHF. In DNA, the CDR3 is TGTGCCAGCAGTGACAATCGAGGCCTTCTGAGCTCCTATAATTCACCCCTCCACTTT.

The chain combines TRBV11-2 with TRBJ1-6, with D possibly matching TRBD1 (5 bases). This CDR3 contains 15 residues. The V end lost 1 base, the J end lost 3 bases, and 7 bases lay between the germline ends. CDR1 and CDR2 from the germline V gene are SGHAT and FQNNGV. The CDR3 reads CASSLGGVYNSPLHF. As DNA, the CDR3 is TGTGCCAGCAGCTTAGGGGGGGTCTATAATTCACCCCTCCACTTT.

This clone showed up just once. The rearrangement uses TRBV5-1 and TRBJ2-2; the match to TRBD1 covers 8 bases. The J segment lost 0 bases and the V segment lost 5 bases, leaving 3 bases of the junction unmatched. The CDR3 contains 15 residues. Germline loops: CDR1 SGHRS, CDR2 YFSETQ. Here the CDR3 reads CASRPGQANTGELFF. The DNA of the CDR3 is TGCGCCAGCAGGCCGGGACAGGCGAACACCGGGGAGCTGTTTTTT.

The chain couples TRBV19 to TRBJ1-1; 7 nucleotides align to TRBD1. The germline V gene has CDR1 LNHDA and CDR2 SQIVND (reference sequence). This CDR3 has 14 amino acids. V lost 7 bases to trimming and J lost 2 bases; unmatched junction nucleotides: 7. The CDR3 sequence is CASTLGTVNTEAFF. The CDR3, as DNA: TGTGCCAGTACCCTCGGGACAGTTAACACTGAAGCTTTCTTT.

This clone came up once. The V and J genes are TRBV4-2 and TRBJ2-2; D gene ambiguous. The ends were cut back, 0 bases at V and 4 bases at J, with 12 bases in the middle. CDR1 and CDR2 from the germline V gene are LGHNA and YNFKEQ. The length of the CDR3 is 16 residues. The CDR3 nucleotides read TGTGCCAGCAGCCAAGAATTGCGAAAGCTCACCGGGGAGCTGTTTTTT. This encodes CASSQELRKLTGELFF.

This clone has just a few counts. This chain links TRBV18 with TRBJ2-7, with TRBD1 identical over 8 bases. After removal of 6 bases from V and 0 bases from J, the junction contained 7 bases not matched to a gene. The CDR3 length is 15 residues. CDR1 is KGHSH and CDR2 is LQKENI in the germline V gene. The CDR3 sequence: CASSSRQGASYEQYF. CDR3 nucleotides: TGTGCCAGCTCTTCCCGGCAGGGGGCCTCCTACGAGCAGTACTTC.

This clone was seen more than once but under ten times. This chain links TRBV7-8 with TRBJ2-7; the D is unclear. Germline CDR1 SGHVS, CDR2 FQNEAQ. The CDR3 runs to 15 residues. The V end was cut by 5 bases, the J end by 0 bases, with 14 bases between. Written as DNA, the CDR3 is TGTGCCAGCAGCAGCATAGGCTCTAGCTCCTACGAGCAGTACTTC. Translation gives CASSSIGSSSYEQYF.

This CDR3 reads CASSRRGGWNTGELFF. CDR3 coding DNA: TGTGCCAGTAGCCGCCGGGGAGGGTGGAACACCGGGGAGCTGTTTTTT. V usage is TRBV19 and J usage is TRBJ2-2; 7 bases are a match to TRBD2. This CDR3 is 16 amino acids long. With 6 bases clipped from V and 1 base from J, the junction kept 8 bases outside the gene matches. Per germline, CDR1 LNHDA and CDR2 SQIVND (reference sequence).

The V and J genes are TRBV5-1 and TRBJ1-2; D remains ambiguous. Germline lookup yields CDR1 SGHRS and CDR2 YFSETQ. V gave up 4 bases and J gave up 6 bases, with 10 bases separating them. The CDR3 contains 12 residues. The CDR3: CASSPGVDGYTF. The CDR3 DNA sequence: TGCGCCAGCAGCCCGGGAGTTGATGGCTACACCTTC.

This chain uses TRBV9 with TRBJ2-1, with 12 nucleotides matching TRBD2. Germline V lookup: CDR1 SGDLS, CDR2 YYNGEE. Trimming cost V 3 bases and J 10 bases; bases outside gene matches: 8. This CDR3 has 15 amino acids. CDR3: CASSAGPSGGAEQFF. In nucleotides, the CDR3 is TGTGCCAGCAGCGCGGGGCCTAGCGGGGGGGCCGAGCAGTTCTTC. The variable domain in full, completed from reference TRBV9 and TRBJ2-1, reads DSGVTQTPKHLITATGQRVTLRCSPRSGDLSVYWYQQSLDQGLQFLIQYYNGEERAKGNILERFSAQQFPDLHSELNLSSLELGDSALYFCASSAGPSGGAEQFFGPGTRLTVL.

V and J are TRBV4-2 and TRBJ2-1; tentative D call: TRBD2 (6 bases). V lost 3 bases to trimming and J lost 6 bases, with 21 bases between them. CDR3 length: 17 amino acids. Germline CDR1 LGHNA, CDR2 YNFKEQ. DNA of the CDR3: TGTGCCAGCAGCCACGCCCCCTTTGGCGGGGTGGGCAATGAGCAGTTCTTC. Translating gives CASSHAPFGGVGNEQFF.

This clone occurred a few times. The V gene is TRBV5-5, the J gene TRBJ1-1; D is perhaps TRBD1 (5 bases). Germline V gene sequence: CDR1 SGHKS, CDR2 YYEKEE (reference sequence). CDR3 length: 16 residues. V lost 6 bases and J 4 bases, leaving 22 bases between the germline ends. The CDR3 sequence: CASTLFSGLGGTEAFF. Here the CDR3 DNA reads TGTGCCAGCACCCTTTTTTCAGGCTTGGGGGGCACTGAAGCTTTCTTT.

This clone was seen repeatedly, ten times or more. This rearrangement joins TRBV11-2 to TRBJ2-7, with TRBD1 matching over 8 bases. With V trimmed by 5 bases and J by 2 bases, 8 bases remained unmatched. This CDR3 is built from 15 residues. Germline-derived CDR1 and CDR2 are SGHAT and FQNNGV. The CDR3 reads CASSPQGQGPYEQYF. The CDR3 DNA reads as TGTGCCAGCAGCCCGCAAGGACAGGGTCCCTACGAGCAGTACTTC.

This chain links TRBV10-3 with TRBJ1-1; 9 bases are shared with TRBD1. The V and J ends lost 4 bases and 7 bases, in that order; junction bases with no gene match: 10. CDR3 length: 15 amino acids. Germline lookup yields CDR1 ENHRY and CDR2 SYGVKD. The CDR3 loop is CAISGGTGGFYEAFF. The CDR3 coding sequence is TGTGCCATCAGTGGGGGAACAGGGGGCTTTTATGAAGCTTTCTTT.

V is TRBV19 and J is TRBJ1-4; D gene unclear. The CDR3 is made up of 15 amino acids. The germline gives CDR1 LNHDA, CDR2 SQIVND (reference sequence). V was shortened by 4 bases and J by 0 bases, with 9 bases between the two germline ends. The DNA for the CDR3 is TGTGCCAGTAGTACCATTATAGCAACTAATGAAAAACTGTTTTTT. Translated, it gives CASSTIIATNEKLFF.